The rows below give T cell receptor beta chains drawn from one sample of a study of shared clonotypes between healthy human individuals. Here immunoSEQ multiplex PCR was the method, and the copy in TCRdb shows in-frame clones only, minus some. Seen here are roughly 680,000 clones, just under 75% observed once, and the top ten hold over 1.5%. The specimen sequenced was memory CD4+ T cells sorted from blood. Receptors originate from a woman aged 25-40 years in good health. CDR3s include the opening cysteine and the closing phenylalanine or tryptophan. Fields, in order: D gene, clone size, V gene, J gene, CDR3 DNA, CDR3 protein. The D gene is left open where the match is weak. The size field is filled for only some rows; it gives once, few, many or a size class.

D: TRBD1; size: NA; V: TRBV28; J: TRBJ1-4; DNA: TGTGCCAGCAGCCCATGGGGGGACAGTAATGAAAAACTGTTTTTT; CDR3: CASSPWGDSNEKLFF
D: NA; size: NA; V: TRBV14; J: TRBJ1-5; DNA: TGTGCCAGCAGCCAAGATCCGGGCAGGGGCTGGAATCAGCCCCAGCATTTT; CDR3: CASSQDPGRGWNQPQHF
D: NA; size: few; V: TRBV29-1; J: TRBJ1-2; DNA: TGCAGCATCGGGGAGACAGCTAACTATGGCTACACCTTC; CDR3: CSIGETANYGYTF
D: NA; size: NA; V: TRBV6-1; J: TRBJ2-2; DNA: TGTGCCAGCGGGGCGACAGGCCCGACTGGCCGGGAGCTGTTTTTT; CDR3: CASGATGPTGRELFF
D: TRBD2; size: few; V: TRBV28; J: TRBJ2-1; DNA: TGTGCCAGCACTCGGGGACTAGCGTCGCTCAATGAGCAGTTCTTC; CDR3: CASTRGLASLNEQFF
D: TRBD1; size: once; V: TRBV10-3; J: TRBJ1-2; DNA: TGTGCCATCAGCCTGGGACAGGGAGGATCTGGCTACACCTTC; CDR3: CAISLGQGGSGYTF
D: NA; size: once; V: TRBV10-2; J: TRBJ2-4; DNA: TGCGCCAGCAGTGAGTCAGCCCAACTAGGGCAGTACTTC; CDR3: CASSESAQLGQYF
D: NA; size: NA; V: TRBV5-1; J: TRBJ2-7; DNA: TGCGCCAGCAGCTTGCAGGGAATCCACGAGCAGTACTTC; CDR3: CASSLQGIHEQYF
D: NA; size: NA; V: TRBV19; J: TRBJ2-1; DNA: TGTGCCAGTAGGGGGCACCCGACCAGAACCGGGACAACCGTCTACAATGAGCAGTTCTTC; CDR3: CASRGHPTRTGTTVYNEQFF
D: NA; size: NA; V: TRBV7-7; J: TRBJ1-5; DNA: TGTGCCAGCGCCGAAGGTTCAGGGCCTGGTCAGCCCCAGCATTTT; CDR3: CASAEGSGPGQPQHF
D: TRBD2; size: NA; V: TRBV4-1; J: TRBJ2-7; DNA: TGCGCCAGCAGCCAAGTTGGTACTAGCGGGATTTTCGAGCAGTACTTC; CDR3: CASSQVGTSGIFEQYF
D: TRBD1; size: NA; V: TRBV5-1; J: TRBJ2-5; DNA: TGCGCCAGCAGCGGAACAGGGGTAGAGACCCAGTACTTC; CDR3: CASSGTGVETQYF
D: NA; size: NA; V: TRBV21-1; J: TRBJ1-2; DNA: TGTGCCAGCAGTGCGGGCTACACCTTC; CDR3: CASSAGYTF
D: NA; size: NA; V: TRBV28; J: TRBJ2-6; DNA: TGTGCCAGCAGGACGCCAGGGGTGCCCTCTGGGGCCAACGTCCTGACTTTC; CDR3: CASRTPGVPSGANVLTF
D: NA; size: NA; V: TRBV28; J: TRBJ2-5; DNA: TGTGCCAGCAGTGGAGTGAGCTCCGGGACGGAAGAAGAGACCCAGTACTTC; CDR3: CASSGVSSGTEEETQYF
D: TRBD2; size: once; V: TRBV7-9; J: TRBJ2-3; DNA: TGTGCCAGCAGCAGGGGCGGGAGGGCCGCTAGCACAGATACGCAGTATTTT; CDR3: CASSRGGRAASTDTQYF
D: NA; size: few; V: TRBV28; J: TRBJ2-7; DNA: TGTGCCAGCAGGTCGGCAGGGAAGTTCAACGAGCAGTACTTC; CDR3: CASRSAGKFNEQYF
D: TRBD2; size: NA; V: TRBV6-5; J: TRBJ2-1; DNA: TGTGCCAGCAGTTACTCGGCTAGCGGGACCAATGAGCAGTTCTTC; CDR3: CASSYSASGTNEQFF
D: NA; size: NA; V: TRBV5-1; J: TRBJ1-4; DNA: TGCGCCAGCAGCTTGGGTATGGTTGGAGAAAAACTGTTTTTT; CDR3: CASSLGMVGEKLFF
D: TRBD2; size: NA; V: TRBV7-8; J: TRBJ2-7; DNA: TGTGCCAGCAGCTTAAGGCTAGCGGGAGGGCTTGGGACCTACGAGCAGTACTTC; CDR3: CASSLRLAGGLGTYEQYF
D: TRBD2; size: NA; V: TRBV5-6; J: TRBJ2-2; DNA: TGTGCCAGCAGCTCGAAGGGACTAGCGCTCACCGGGGAGCTGTTTTTT; CDR3: CASSSKGLALTGELFF
D: TRBD2; size: NA; V: TRBV11-2; J: TRBJ2-2; DNA: TGTGCCAGCAAGCGACTAGCGGGCCCCGGGGAGCTGTTTTTT; CDR3: CASKRLAGPGELFF
D: TRBD1; size: NA; V: TRBV19; J: TRBJ1-6; DNA: TGTGCCAGCGCCGGGACAGGGAATTCACCCCTCCACTTT; CDR3: CASAGTGNSPLHF
D: NA; size: NA; V: TRBV25-1; J: TRBJ1-2; DNA: TGTGCCAGCAGTGAATATAACGTACTCTATGGCTACACCTTC; CDR3: CASSEYNVLYGYTF
D: NA; size: few; V: TRBV7-2; J: TRBJ1-4; DNA: TGTGCCAGCAGCTCCCGGACGGTTGAAAAACTGTTTTTT; CDR3: CASSSRTVEKLFF
D: NA; size: NA; V: TRBV5-1; J: TRBJ1-1; DNA: TGCGCCAGCAGCCCGACAGTGGAGGTTATGACTGAAGCTTTCTTT; CDR3: CASSPTVEVMTEAFF
D: NA; size: NA; V: TRBV5-4; J: TRBJ2-5; DNA: TGTGCCAGCAGCGCCGGGACGGAAGAGACCCAGTACTTC; CDR3: CASSAGTEETQYF
D: NA; size: NA; V: TRBV6-5; J: TRBJ1-2; DNA: TGTGCCAGCAGTTACAGGGAGAACTATGGCTACACCTTC; CDR3: CASSYRENYGYTF
D: NA; size: NA; V: TRBV18; J: TRBJ1-1; DNA: TGTGCCAGCTCACCGAGGGGGAACAGTCTGAACACTGAAGCTTTCTTT; CDR3: CASSPRGNSLNTEAFF
D: NA; size: NA; V: TRBV6-6; J: TRBJ1-1; DNA: TGTGCCAGCAGTCTCAGGGGCGAAGCTTTCTTT; CDR3: CASSLRGEAFF
D: TRBD1; size: NA; V: TRBV29-1; J: TRBJ2-1; DNA: TGCAGCGTGGAACTACAGGGGGTATCTCACAATGAGCAGTTCTTC; CDR3: CSVELQGVSHNEQFF